The 25 T cell receptor beta chains below were found in one sample sequenced in a study of cytomegalovirus exposure and HLA in healthy donors. PCR amplification relied on 60 Vbeta primers (plus 13 Jbeta primers). Some clones are missing from TCRdb's copy, which holds only in-frame ones; the method was immunoSEQ multiplex PCR. The sample consists of about 140,000 clones, about 61% of them appearing once. What was sequenced was PBMCs. These receptors originate from a male donor in good health and CMV-seronegative.

The chain joins TRBV6-6 to TRBJ2-7; TRBD2 aligns across 7 bases. Trimming removed 4 bases from V and 3 bases from J; junction bases left unmatched: 12. Germline V gene lookup returns CDR1 MNHNY and CDR2 SVGAGI (reference sequence). This CDR3 is 16 amino acids long. The CDR3 DNA follows: TGTGCCAGCAGTTTCACTCGAACGGGGGGAGGCTACGAGCAGTACTTC. Translated: CASSFTRTGGGYEQYF.

The rearrangement uses TRBV9 and TRBJ2-7, with 7 bases lining up with TRBD1. Germline V lookup: CDR1 SGDLS, CDR2 YYNGEE. V gave up 3 bases and J gave up 4 bases; unmatched junction bases: 13. This CDR3 is built from 16 residues. For the CDR3, the DNA is TGTGCCAGCAGCGAACTCGACAGGGCGAAGCATTACGAGCAGTACTTC. Translating it yields CASSELDRAKHYEQYF.

The chain combines TRBV5-4 with TRBJ1-1, with no clear D. The V and J ends lost 0 bases and 8 bases respectively, with 8 bases between them. This CDR3 is built from 12 residues. The V gene's germline CDR1 is SGHNT and CDR2 YYREEE (reference sequence). The DNA for the CDR3 is TGTGCCAGCAGCTTGGCCGGTTGCGAAGCTTTCTTT. Translation: CASSLAGCEAFF.

The genes are TRBV7-9 and TRBJ1-1; 7 bases fit TRBD1. The germline V gene has CDR1 SEHNR and CDR2 FQNEAQ (reference sequence). The CDR3 runs 19 residues. V was pared by 1 base and J by 0 bases, with 14 bases of the junction left unmatched. The CDR3 loop reads CASSLGRTGRRSMNTEAFF. The CDR3 region has the DNA TGTGCCAGCAGCTTAGGGAGGACAGGTCGACGATCAATGAACACTGAAGCTTTCTTT.

V usage is TRBV23-1 and J usage is TRBJ1-1; D may be TRBD1 (6 bases). TRBV23-1 is sorted into the ORF group, with uncertain function. V lost 3 bases to trimming and J lost 4 bases, with 15 bases between them. CDR3 length: 15 residues. CDR3 residues: CASSQTTGKATEAFF. The DNA of the CDR3 is TGCGCCAGCAGTCAGACTACAGGGAAAGCCACTGAAGCTTTCTTT.

V usage is TRBV5-5 and J usage is TRBJ2-1, with 7 bases identical to TRBD1. The CDR3 consists of 15 residues. The trim removed 2 bases at V and 2 bases at J, leaving 4 bases unmatched. Germline V gene data show CDR1 as SGHKS and CDR2 as YYEKEE (reference sequence). CDR3 in amino acids: CASSLGGPTYNEQFF. CDR3 in DNA: TGTGCCAGCAGCTTAGGGGGCCCAACCTACAATGAGCAGTTCTTC.

The table lists this clone with a few counts. The V gene is TRBV19, the J gene TRBJ2-5, with a possible D match to TRBD1 (6 bases). Germline values: CDR1 LNHDA, CDR2 SQIVND (reference sequence). This CDR3 is built from 15 residues. With 5 bases removed from V and 5 bases from J, the gap between germline ends came to 18 bases. The CDR3, as DNA: TGTGCCAGTAGTGCCGCTAGGGGGAATGTCGAGACCCAGTACTTC. Protein: CASSAARGNVETQYF.

The V call is TRBV7-9, the J call TRBJ2-2; TRBD1 might be the D (5 bases). The CDR3 contains 15 residues. The germline gives CDR1 SEHNR, CDR2 FQNEAQ (reference sequence). V was shortened by 3 bases and J by 4 bases, with 12 bases between the two germline ends. CDR3 region: CASSFLGAPTGELFF. Written as DNA, the CDR3 is TGTGCCAGCAGCTTCCTAGGGGCACCCACCGGGGAGCTGTTTTTT. Drawing the rest from reference TRBV7-9 and TRBJ2-2, the complete variable domain is DTGVSQNPRHKITKRGQNVTFRCDPISEHNRLYWYRQTLGQGPEFLTYFQNEAQLEKSRLLSDRFSAERPKGSFSTLEIQRTEQGDSAMYLCASSFLGAPTGELFFGEGSRLTVL.

The chain couples TRBV18 to TRBJ1-4; D possibly corresponds to TRBD1 (5 bases). Trimming pared 3 bases from V and 3 bases from J, leaving 8 bases between. The CDR3 covers 14 residues. The germline V gene encodes CDR1 KGHSH and CDR2 LQKENI. The chain's CDR3 is CASSPRGANEKLFF. CDR3 sequence (DNA): TGTGCCAGCTCACCTCGGGGGGCTAATGAAAAACTGTTTTTT.

The V gene is TRBV2, the J gene TRBJ2-5, with TRBD2 identical over 11 bases. The CDR3 is 15 amino acids. The V gene's germline CDR1 is SNHLY and CDR2 FYNNEI. Trimming removed 6 bases from V and 5 bases from J; junction bases left unmatched: 8. The CDR3 nucleotides read TGTGCCAGCAGGGATAGCGGGGGGGCTGGGGAGACCCAGTACTTC. As protein: CASRDSGGAGETQYF.

The table lists this clone with a few counts. V usage is TRBV29-1 and J usage is TRBJ1-3; D call uncertain. V was pared by 0 bases and J by 0 bases, with 12 bases between. The germline V gene has CDR1 SQVTM and CDR2 ANQGSEA. The CDR3 extends over 16 amino acids. CDR3 loop: CSVEDLTRDSGNTIYF. In nucleotides, the CDR3 is TGCAGCGTTGAAGATCTGACTAGAGACTCTGGAAACACCATATATTTT.

The genes are TRBV6-6 and TRBJ1-1; a possible D gene is TRBD1 (5 bases). Germline assignment: CDR1 MNHNY and CDR2 SVGAGI (reference sequence). There are 14 residues in the CDR3. The V end lost 5 bases, the J end lost 11 bases, and 21 bases lay between the germline ends. This chain's CDR3 is CASSPEGIGVRAFF. DNA for the CDR3: TGTGCCAGCAGTCCGGAGGGGATCGGAGTAAGGGCTTTCTTT.

This clone appeared a few times. The rearrangement uses TRBV5-4 and TRBJ2-5; 9 nucleotides match TRBD2. Germline V lookup: CDR1 SGHNT, CDR2 YYREEE (reference sequence). The CDR3 has 16 amino acids. The V gene end was trimmed by 0 bases and the J gene end by 1 base; junction bases not matched to a gene: 4. CDR3 region: CASSLAWRGGQETQYF. The CDR3 coding sequence is TGTGCCAGCAGCTTGGCCTGGCGGGGGGGCCAAGAGACCCAGTACTTC. The variable domain in full, with the rest retrieved from reference TRBV5-4 and TRBJ2-5, is ETGVTQSPTHLIKTRGQQVTLRCSSQSGHNTVSWYQQALGQGPQFIFQYYREEENGRGNFPPRFSGLQFPNYSSELNVNALELDDSALYLCASSLAWRGGQETQYFGPGTRLLVL.

This clone showed up just a few times. The J gene is TRBJ1-2, the V gene TRBV2, with D uncertain. Germline CDR1 SNHLY, CDR2 FYNNEI. Trimming took off 1 base at V and 0 bases at J, with 9 bases between the two ends. This CDR3 is built from 15 residues. This CDR3 is CASSEDWATNYGYTF. The CDR3, as DNA: TGTGCCAGCAGTGAAGATTGGGCAACTAACTATGGCTACACCTTC. Looking up the rest from reference TRBV2 and TRBJ1-2 gives the full variable domain: EPEVTQTPSHQVTQMGQEVILRCVPISNHLYFYWYRQILGQKVEFLVSFYNNEISEKSEIFDDQFSVERPDGSNFTLKIRSTKLEDSAMYFCASSEDWATNYGYTFGSGTRLTVV.

This rearrangement joins TRBV7-2 to TRBJ2-5; 14 bases are a match to TRBD2. Germline V gene sequence: CDR1 SGHTA, CDR2 FQGNSA. This CDR3 is 14 amino acids long. V lost 4 bases and J lost 9; bases outside the gene matches: 4. For the CDR3, the DNA is TGTGCCAGCAGCTCCCGACTAGCGGGGGGGGCCCAGTACTTC. It encodes CASSSRLAGGAQYF.

The chain carries TRBV2 and TRBJ2-3; D ambiguous. Trimming shortened V by 0 bases and J by 14 bases, and 12 bases separated the two germline ends. There are 12 residues in the CDR3. In germline, CDR1 is SNHLY, CDR2 FYNNEI. CDR3 sequence reads: CASSEAPYVAYF. In nucleotides, the CDR3 is TGTGCCAGCAGTGAAGCGCCATATGTGGCGTATTTT.

The CDR3 coding sequence is TGTGCCAGCAGTTTCCCGTCCCCAGATACGCAGTATTTT. Amino acid sequence: CASSFPSPDTQYF. This chain joins TRBV28 and TRBJ2-3; no definite D call. In germline, CDR1 is MDHEN, CDR2 SYDVKM. Trimming removed 3 bases at V and 4 bases at J, with 8 bases between. This CDR3 comprises 13 residues.

V gene TRBV27 combines with J gene TRBJ2-3; maybe TRBD1 (5 bases). This CDR3 spans 14 amino acids. The germline V gene has CDR1 MNHEY and CDR2 SMNVEV (reference sequence). Trimming took off 6 bases at V and 0 bases at J, with 10 bases between the two ends. DNA for the CDR3: TGTGCCAGCAGCCCAGGGTATAGCACAGATACGCAGTATTTT. As protein: CASSPGYSTDTQYF.

This clone was seen a few times. The genes are TRBV6-6 and TRBJ1-2, with 8 bases fitting TRBD1. The J segment lost 2 bases and the V segment lost 7 bases, leaving 12 bases of the junction unmatched. The germline V gene encodes CDR1 MNHNY and CDR2 SVGAGI (reference sequence). This CDR3 comprises 16 residues. The CDR3 protein is CASTRTDREGNYGYTF. Here the CDR3 DNA reads TGTGCCAGCACCCGCACGGACAGGGAAGGGAACTATGGCTACACCTTC.

This chain connects TRBV7-9 to TRBJ2-1; D is possibly TRBD1 (6 bases). The germline V gene encodes CDR1 SEHNR and CDR2 FQNEAQ (reference sequence). The V and J ends lost 5 bases and 10 bases respectively, with 15 bases between them. The CDR3 consists of 13 residues. The chain's CDR3 is CASSQGTQGEQFF. Written as DNA, the CDR3 is TGTGCCAGCAGCCAGGGGACCCAAGGGGAGCAGTTCTTC. Supplemented by reference TRBV7-9 and TRBJ2-1, the full variable domain reads DTGVSQNPRHKITKRGQNVTFRCDPISEHNRLYWYRQTLGQGPEFLTYFQNEAQLEKSRLLSDRFSAERPKGSFSTLEIQRTEQGDSAMYLCASSQGTQGEQFFGPGTRLTVL.

The chain joins TRBV5-6 to TRBJ2-5; D is uncertain. The CDR3 contains 12 residues. Trimming took off 6 bases at V and 2 bases at J, with 8 bases between the two ends. Per the germline V gene, CDR1 is SGHDT and CDR2 is YYEEEE. CDR3 in amino acids: CASTSRQETQYF. The DNA for the CDR3 is TGTGCCAGCACTTCTCGTCAAGAGACCCAGTACTTC.

This chain joins TRBV6-5 and TRBJ2-6; a possible D gene is TRBD2 (5 bases). Per germline, CDR1 MNHEY and CDR2 SVGAGI. CDR3 length: 14 residues. Trimming cost V 5 bases and J 1 base, with 6 bases left between them. Here the CDR3 DNA reads TGTGCCAGCAGTCGGACTTCTGGGGCCAACGTCCTGACTTTC. It is translated as CASSRTSGANVLTF.

This clone has only one observation. No DNA is shown, since the ends of the CDR3 on it are uncertain; the CDR3 is the one TCRdb lists. V usage is TRBV13 and J usage is TRBJ2-6; the table's D call, TRBD2, was not checked against the DNA. The CDR3 numbers 19 amino acids, ends counted. CDR1 is PRHDT, CDR2 FYEKMQ, per germline (reference sequence). The CDR3 sequence is CASSRIAGGVASGANVLPF.

The V and J genes are TRBV28 and TRBJ2-7, with 9 bases lining up with TRBD1. This CDR3 is built from 15 residues. The germline gives CDR1 MDHEN, CDR2 SYDVKM. The J segment lost 6 bases and the V segment lost 7 bases, leaving 13 bases of the junction unmatched. The CDR3 bases are TGTGCCAGCAACCGTCCCGGGACAGGGATGGGCGAGCAGTACTTC. Its protein product is CASNRPGTGMGEQYF.

Written as DNA, the CDR3 is TGTGCCAGCAGAATGGACAGGAACACTGAAGCTTTCTTT. Translated, it gives CASRMDRNTEAFF. The rearrangement links TRBV25-1 to TRBJ1-1, with D perhaps matching TRBD1 (6 bases). V gave up 6 bases and J gave up 1 base, with 9 bases separating them. This CDR3 has 13 amino acids. CDR1 MGHDK and CDR2 SYGVNS come from the germline V gene.